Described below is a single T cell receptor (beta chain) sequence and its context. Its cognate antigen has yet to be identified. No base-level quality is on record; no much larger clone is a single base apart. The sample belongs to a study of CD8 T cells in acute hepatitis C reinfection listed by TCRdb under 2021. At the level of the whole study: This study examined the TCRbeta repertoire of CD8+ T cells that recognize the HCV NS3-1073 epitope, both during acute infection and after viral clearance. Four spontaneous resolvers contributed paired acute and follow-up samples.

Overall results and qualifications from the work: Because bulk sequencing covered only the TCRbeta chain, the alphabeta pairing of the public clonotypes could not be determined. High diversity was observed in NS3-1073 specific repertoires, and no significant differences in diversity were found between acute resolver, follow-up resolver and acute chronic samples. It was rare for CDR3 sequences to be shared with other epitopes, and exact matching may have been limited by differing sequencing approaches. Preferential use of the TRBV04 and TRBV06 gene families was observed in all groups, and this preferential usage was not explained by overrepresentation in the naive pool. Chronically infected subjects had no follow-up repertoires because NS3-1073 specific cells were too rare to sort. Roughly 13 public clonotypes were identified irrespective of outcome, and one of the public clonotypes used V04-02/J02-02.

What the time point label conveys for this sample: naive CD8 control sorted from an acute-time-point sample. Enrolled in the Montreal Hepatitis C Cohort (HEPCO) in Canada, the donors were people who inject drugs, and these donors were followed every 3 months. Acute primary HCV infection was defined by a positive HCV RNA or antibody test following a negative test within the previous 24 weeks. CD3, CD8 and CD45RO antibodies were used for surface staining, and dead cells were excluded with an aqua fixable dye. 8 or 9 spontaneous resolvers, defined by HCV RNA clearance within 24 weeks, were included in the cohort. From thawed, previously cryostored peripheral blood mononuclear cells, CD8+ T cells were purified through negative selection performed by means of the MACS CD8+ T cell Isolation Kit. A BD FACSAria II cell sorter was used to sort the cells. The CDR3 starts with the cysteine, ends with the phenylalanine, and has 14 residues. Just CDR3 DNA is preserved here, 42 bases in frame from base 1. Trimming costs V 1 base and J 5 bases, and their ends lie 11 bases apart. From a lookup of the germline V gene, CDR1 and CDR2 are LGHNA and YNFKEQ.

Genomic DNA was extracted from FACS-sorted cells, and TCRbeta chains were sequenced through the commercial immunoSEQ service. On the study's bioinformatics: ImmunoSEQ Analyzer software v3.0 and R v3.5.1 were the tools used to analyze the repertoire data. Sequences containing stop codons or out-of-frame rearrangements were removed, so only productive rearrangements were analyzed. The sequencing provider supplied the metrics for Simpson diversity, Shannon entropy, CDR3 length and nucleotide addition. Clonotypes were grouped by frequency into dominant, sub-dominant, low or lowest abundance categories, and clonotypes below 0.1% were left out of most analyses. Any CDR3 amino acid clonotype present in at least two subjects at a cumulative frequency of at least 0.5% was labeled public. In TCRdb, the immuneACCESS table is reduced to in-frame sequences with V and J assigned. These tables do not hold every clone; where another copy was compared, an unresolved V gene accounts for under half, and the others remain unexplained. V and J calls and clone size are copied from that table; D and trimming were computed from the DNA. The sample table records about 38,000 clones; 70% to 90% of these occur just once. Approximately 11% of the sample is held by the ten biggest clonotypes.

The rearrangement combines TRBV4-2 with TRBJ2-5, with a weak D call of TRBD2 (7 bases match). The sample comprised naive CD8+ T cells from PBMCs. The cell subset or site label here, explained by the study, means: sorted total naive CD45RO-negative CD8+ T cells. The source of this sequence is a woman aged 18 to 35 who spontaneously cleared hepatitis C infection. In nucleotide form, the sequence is TGTGCCAGCAGCCAAGCCGAGGGGGGGGAGACCCAGTACTTC. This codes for CASSQAEGGETQYF.